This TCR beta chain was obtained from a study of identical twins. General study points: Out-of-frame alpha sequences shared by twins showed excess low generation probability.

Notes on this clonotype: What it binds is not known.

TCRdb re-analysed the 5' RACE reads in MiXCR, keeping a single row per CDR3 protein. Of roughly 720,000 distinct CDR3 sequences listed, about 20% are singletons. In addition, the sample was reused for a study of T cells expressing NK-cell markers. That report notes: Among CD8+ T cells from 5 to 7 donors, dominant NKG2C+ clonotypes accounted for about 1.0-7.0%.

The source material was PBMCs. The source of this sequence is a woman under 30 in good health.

CDR3 sequence (DNA): TGTGCCAGCAAGGGGACAGGGGGCGTGGGCACTGAAGCTTTCTTT. Protein product: CASKGTGGVGTEAFF. This chain links TRBV6-1 with TRBJ1-1; 12 bases agree with TRBD1. V was clipped by 7 bases and J by 4 bases; unmatched bases: 7. The germline V gene has CDR1 MNHNS and CDR2 SASEGT. This CDR3 has 15 amino acids.